This entry lists 25 T cell receptor beta chains sequenced from one sample in a study of blood T cells in healthy people across ages. Next came a second PCR, run for 7 to 11 cycles, which used a sample-barcoded 5' primer along with a J-beta primer mix. A single record per CDR3 protein comes from TCRdb applying MiXCR to the 5' RACE reads. The sample yields roughly 1.5 million distinct CDR3 sequences, approximately 43% seen once. The sequenced sample consisted of blood. These TCRs come from a woman aged 18-29 years in good health.

This clonotype was counted between two and nine times. The genes are TRBV12-3 or TRBV12-4 and TRBJ2-5; TRBD2 matches 13 bases. Trimming took 2 bases from V and 5 from J; bases not matched to a gene: 11. The CDR3 length is 18 residues. CDR3 protein: CASSLRTSGRGIAETQYF. In DNA, the CDR3 is TGTGCCAGCAGTTTACGGACTAGCGGGAGAGGGATCGCGGAGACCCAGTACTTC.

This clonotype was found a few times. The chain links TRBV20-1 to TRBJ2-1; 14 nucleotides align to TRBD2. V lost 3 bases, J lost 0 bases, and 4 bases stayed unmatched. This CDR3 region has 17 residues. Germline V gene lookup returns CDR1 DFQATT and CDR2 SNEGSKA (reference sequence). The CDR3 bases are TGCAGTGCTAGTGGGACTAGCGGGAGCCTCTCCTACAATGAGCAGTTCTTC. Translated: CSASGTSGSLSYNEQFF.

The V and J genes are TRBV18 and TRBJ1-6, with 11 bases lining up with TRBD1. Germline CDR1 and CDR2: KGHSH and LQKENI. With 3 bases clipped from V and 10 bases from J, the junction kept 5 bases outside the gene matches. CDR3 length equals 15 residues. The CDR3 DNA follows: TGTGCCAGCTCACCGGGACAGGGGGAAGGATCACCCCTCCACTTT. Translation: CASSPGQGEGSPLHF.

Concerning this clonotype itself: A junction boundary mismatches the germline segment, possibly from a read error. The chain has TRBV9 and TRBJ1-2; D uncertain. CDR1 is SGDLS, CDR2 YYNGEE, per germline. This CDR3 is built from 13 residues. DNA for the CDR3: TGTGCCAGCAGCGTAGGAGAATTCTATGGCCACACCTTC. This sequence encodes CASSVGEFYGHTF.

This clonotype was observed a handful of times. The J gene is TRBJ2-3, the V gene TRBV12-3 or TRBV12-4; 8 bases fit TRBD2. V lost 6 bases to trimming and J lost 8 bases; unmatched junction nucleotides: 10. The CDR3 has 14 amino acids. The CDR3 sequence is CASSPGSGMGTQYF. Here the CDR3 DNA reads TGTGCCAGCAGCCCTGGTAGCGGGATGGGTACGCAGTATTTT.

This clonotype was seen many times. J is TRBJ2-7 and V is TRBV4-3; TRBD1 matches at 10 bases. Germline lookup yields CDR1 LGHNA and CDR2 YSLEER. The CDR3 totals 16 residues. The V gene end was trimmed by 1 base and the J gene end by 3 bases; junction bases not matched to a gene: 6. In DNA, the CDR3 is TGCGCCAGCAGCCAAGGGTCTTGGGACAGGGGCTACGAGCAGTACTTC. It encodes CASSQGSWDRGYEQYF.

V gene TRBV3-1 combines with J gene TRBJ1-6; D is unclear. Trimming removed 2 bases at V and 10 bases at J, with 12 bases between. CDR1 and CDR2 (germline): LGHDT, YNNKEL (reference sequence). CDR3 size: 14 residues. This CDR3 reads CASSQKTWSSPLHF. CDR3 nucleotides: TGTGCCAGCAGCCAAAAGACATGGAGCTCACCCCTCCACTTT.

The rearrangement uses TRBV24-1 and TRBJ2-1; 12 nucleotides line up with TRBD2. V trimming: 0 bases; J trimming: 0 bases; junction bases outside the gene matches: 5. The CDR3 totals 19 residues. Germline V gene data show CDR1 as KGHDR and CDR2 as SFDVKD. The CDR3 nucleotides are TGTGCCACCAGTGATTTGACTAGCGGGGGGCCCAGCTCCTACAATGAGCAGTTCTTC. This gives the protein CATSDLTSGGPSSYNEQFF.

V and J are TRBV2 and TRBJ2-7; D assignment may be TRBD1 or TRBD2 (5 bases each). The CDR3 is 15 residues long. Germline V gene lookup returns CDR1 SNHLY and CDR2 FYNNEI. Trimming stripped 3 bases from V and 2 bases from J, with 14 bases between. The CDR3 reads CASSDRDPSAYEQYF. The CDR3 nucleotides read TGTGCCAGCAGTGACAGGGACCCATCAGCCTACGAGCAGTACTTC.

This chain uses TRBV27 with TRBJ2-6, with no clear D. V lost 5 bases to trimming and J lost 2 bases, with 10 bases between them. Germline CDR1 MNHEY, CDR2 SMNVEV (reference sequence). This CDR3 has 15 amino acids. The CDR3 here is CASSQSWAGANVLTF. The CDR3 DNA reads as TGTGCCAGCAGTCAATCCTGGGCTGGGGCCAACGTCCTGACTTTC.

This chain links TRBV6-5 with TRBJ1-5, with D hard to call. Germline V lookup: CDR1 MNHEY, CDR2 SVGAGI. The CDR3 covers 14 residues. The V and J ends lost 2 bases and 6 bases respectively, with 11 bases between them. CDR3 coding DNA: TGTGCCAGCAGTTACCTGGGGAGCGGTCAGCCCCAGCATTTT. This gives the protein CASSYLGSGQPQHF.

The chain joins TRBV7-9 to TRBJ2-1; 8 bases are a match to TRBD1. This CDR3 region has 15 residues. Germline CDR1 reads SEHNR; CDR2 reads FQNEAQ (reference sequence). J gave up 3 bases and V 4 bases, and 5 bases lay outside the gene matches. CDR3 coding DNA: TGTGCCAGCAGCTCAGGGGGCAGGGACTACAATGAGCAGTTCTTC. Amino acid sequence: CASSSGGRDYNEQFF.

This chain joins TRBV5-1 and TRBJ2-7; a weak D match, TRBD1 (6 bases). V lost 6 bases, J lost 2 bases, and 15 bases lay in between. The CDR3 runs 14 residues. Germline values: CDR1 SGHRS, CDR2 YFSETQ. CDR3 protein: CASTRGTNPYEQYF. The CDR3 DNA reads as TGCGCCAGCACGAGGGGGACAAACCCCTACGAGCAGTACTTC.

The chain links TRBV5-1 to TRBJ2-5; 7 positions agree with TRBD2. The CDR3 loop spans 14 amino acids. Unmatched junction bases numbered 2, after V lost 1 base and J lost 2 bases. Looked up from germline, CDR1 is SGHRS and CDR2 is YFSETQ. The CDR3 spells CASSLSGDQETQYF. CDR3 DNA: TGCGCCAGCAGCTTGAGCGGGGATCAAGAGACCCAGTACTTC.

This clonotype turned up a few times. The genes are TRBV10-3 and TRBJ2-2; D may be TRBD2 (6 bases). The germline V gene has CDR1 ENHRY and CDR2 SYGVKD. The CDR3 is 16 amino acids. With 6 bases removed from V and 5 bases from J, the gap between germline ends came to 19 bases. The CDR3 is CAISRDSGAWTGELFF. The DNA for the CDR3 is TGTGCCATCAGCCGGGACTCCGGCGCCTGGACCGGGGAGCTGTTTTTT.

V gene TRBV6-6 combines with J gene TRBJ1-3, with D unclear. Germline loops: CDR1 MNHNY, CDR2 SVGAGI (reference sequence). V was pared by 0 bases and J by 2 bases, with 11 bases between. The CDR3 runs to 16 residues. The CDR3 DNA reads TGTGCCAGCAGTTACTCTTTCTCAAGCACTGGAAACACCATATATTTT. It encodes CASSYSFSSTGNTIYF.

V gene TRBV7-3 combines with J gene TRBJ2-5; D gene ambiguous. The J call is in doubt because the DNA end fits TRBJ2-7 better. This CDR3 spans 13 amino acids. The germline V gene encodes CDR1 SGHTA and CDR2 FQGTGA. CDR3 nucleotides: TGTGCCAGCAGCCCCCTTCCAGGAGACGAGCAGTACTTC. Protein sequence: CASSPLPGDEQYF.

In its sample, this clonotype was seen a few times. This sequence joins TRBV12-3 or TRBV12-4 and TRBJ1-4, with D maybe TRBD1 (5 bases). The CDR3 extends over 14 amino acids. With 5 bases removed from V and 8 bases from J, the gap between germline ends came to 15 bases. The CDR3 region is CASSPQGGREKLFF. The DNA for the CDR3 is TGTGCCAGCAGTCCTCAGGGAGGGCGGGAAAAACTGTTTTTT.

This clonotype turned up a few times. This chain uses TRBV2 with TRBJ2-5; no reliable D call. Trimming took off 5 bases at V and 3 bases at J, with 16 bases between the two ends. This CDR3 region has 15 residues. Germline V gives CDR1 SNHLY, CDR2 FYNNEI. CDR3 sequence (DNA): TGTGCCAGCAGTCCCGACTTCTCCAGAGAAGAGACCCAGTACTTC. This translates into CASSPDFSREETQYF.

This chain joins TRBV29-1 and TRBJ2-5; 8 bases fit TRBD1. This CDR3 has 12 amino acids. CDR1 is SQVTM, CDR2 ANQGSEA, per germline. Losses at the gene ends were 7 bases for V and 11 bases for J; bases not matched to a gene: 12. CDR3 in amino acids: CSGAGGLDEQYF. The CDR3 coding sequence is TGCAGCGGAGCAGGGGGCTTGGATGAGCAGTACTTC.

The J gene is TRBJ2-2, the V gene TRBV27; D perhaps matches TRBD2 (5 bases). Trimming pared 5 bases from V and 4 bases from J, leaving 11 bases between. Per germline, CDR1 MNHEY and CDR2 SMNVEV (reference sequence). The CDR3 runs 14 residues. CDR3 residues: CASSPWTGTGELFF. The CDR3 DNA follows: TGTGCCAGCAGTCCGTGGACTGGCACCGGGGAGCTGTTTTTT.

This clonotype showed up just a few times. The chain employs TRBV27 and TRBJ2-1, with D unresolved. The better agreement between TRBJ2-7 and the DNA end casts doubt on the J call. The CDR3 runs 16 residues. Per the germline V gene, CDR1 is MNHEY and CDR2 is SMNVEV (reference sequence). The CDR3 DNA reads TGTGCCAGCAGCGGCCATTTTCCGAGCTCCTACAATGAGCAGTACTTC. It yields the protein CASSGHFPSSYNEQYF.

In regard to this clonotype: At one boundary the junction diverges from the germline segment, which might be a read error. The chain combines TRBV9 with TRBJ1-2; a weak D match, TRBD1 (6 bases). CDR1 and CDR2 from the germline V gene are SGDLS and YYNGEE. The CDR3 is made up of 15 amino acids. The CDR3 DNA follows: TGTGCCAGCAGCGTAGATCCGGGGGCGGTCTATGGCCACACCTTC. Its translation: CASSVDPGAVYGHTF.

V and J are TRBV20-1 and TRBJ1-2; D gene unclear. This CDR3 region has 13 residues. Germline lookup yields CDR1 DFQATT and CDR2 SNEGSKA (reference sequence). V lost 0 bases and J lost 3, with 8 bases in between. Here the CDR3 reads CSARDFSHYGYTF. CDR3 in DNA: TGCAGTGCTAGAGATTTTAGCCACTATGGCTACACCTTC.

This clonotype was seen a few times. The J gene is TRBJ1-5, the V gene TRBV2, with D unresolved. The CDR3 sequence is 14 residues long. Trimming left V 7 bases short and J 2 bases short, with 12 bases between. The V gene's germline CDR1 is SNHLY and CDR2 FYNNEI. The CDR3: CASKTEGGNQPQHF. CDR3 coding DNA: TGTGCCAGCAAGACTGAGGGCGGCAATCAGCCCCAGCATTTT.